The rows below give T cell receptor beta chains drawn from one sample of a study of T-cell reconstitution after alpha-beta-depleted transplantation in children. One entry per CDR3 protein, called by TCRdb with MiXCR from the PCR reads. This table holds about 980,000 distinct CDR3 sequences, around 30% found once. Material: PBMCs, mostly from graft donor cells, obtained 360 days after TCRalphabeta/CD19-depleted stem cell transplant. The source of these receptors is a boy under two years old who had a stem cell transplant for SCID, so the T cells may come from the graft donor. Each CDR3 is given without its conserved first and last residue.

J	V	CDR3
TRBJ2-1	TRBV5-1	ASSLGGGGVFDEQF
TRBJ2-7	TRBV27	ASSRADGYEQY
TRBJ2-1	TRBV5-4	ASSTYSGGNEQF
TRBJ2-2	TRBV9	ASSPTPGTANTGELF
TRBJ2-1	TRBV29-1	SVEGPIYNEQF
TRBJ2-6	TRBV20-1	SARPCPCSGEDSGANVLT
TRBJ2-1	TRBV5-1	ASSLAFVTGVGDNEQF
TRBJ2-2	TRBV5-1	ASSLYGWRGKNTGELF
TRBJ2-3	TRBV3-1	ASSQAYLESGST
TRBJ2-2	TRBV12-3/TRBV12-4	ASNTGTGNTGELF
TRBJ2-1	TRBV2	ASKAGGYYNEQF
TRBJ2-2	TRBV28	ASTGLADTGELF
TRBJ2-6	TRBV29-1	SVGGGGSGANVLT
TRBJ2-4	TRBV7-2	ASSFRGGLAKNIQY
TRBJ2-5	TRBV29-1	SVEVPDRGVSQY
TRBJ1-4	TRBV6-1	ASSKGDRSNEKLF
TRBJ2-7	TRBV9	ASSAGDRRFYEQY
TRBJ2-1	TRBV20-1	SARGFPGTGVMGEQF
TRBJ2-3	TRBV5-1	ASSIATGGLILTDTQY
TRBJ1-2	TRBV20-1	SAQDRGIYGYT
TRBJ2-5	TRBV11-2	ASSPFTGGETQY
TRBJ1-1	TRBV5-1	ASSSKTGSTSAF
TRBJ2-1	TRBV10-3	AISGGRYNEQF
TRBJ2-3	TRBV12-3/TRBV12-4	ASSFGVPYTDTQY
TRBJ2-7	TRBV7-2	ASSLEFGQSYEQY